A single T cell receptor (beta chain) is shown here with its context. What it recognizes is unknown. TCRdb's table, derived via immunoSEQ multiplex PCR, lists solely in-frame clones and lacks some. The sample records 75,000 to 100,000 clones, 89% being singletons. Collection occurred without any documented infections or immune events in donors. V lost 1 base and J lost 6; bases outside the gene matches: 2. From germline, CDR1 is MGHRA and CDR2 YSYEKL. The CDR3 runs 13 residues. This sample was included in a study of identifying expanded T cells in peripheral blood. Whole-study results and caveats: Across healthy donors, higher total template counts meant significantly greater roughly two-week count variance.

The rearrangement links TRBV4-1 to TRBJ2-7, with 8 bases lining up with TRBD1. This clonotype originated in a person aged 18-70 years in good health. Sequencing input: blood. The CDR3 DNA reads TGCGCCAGCAGCCAAGGACAGGGGAGCGAGCAGTACTTC. Its protein is CASSQGQGSEQYF.